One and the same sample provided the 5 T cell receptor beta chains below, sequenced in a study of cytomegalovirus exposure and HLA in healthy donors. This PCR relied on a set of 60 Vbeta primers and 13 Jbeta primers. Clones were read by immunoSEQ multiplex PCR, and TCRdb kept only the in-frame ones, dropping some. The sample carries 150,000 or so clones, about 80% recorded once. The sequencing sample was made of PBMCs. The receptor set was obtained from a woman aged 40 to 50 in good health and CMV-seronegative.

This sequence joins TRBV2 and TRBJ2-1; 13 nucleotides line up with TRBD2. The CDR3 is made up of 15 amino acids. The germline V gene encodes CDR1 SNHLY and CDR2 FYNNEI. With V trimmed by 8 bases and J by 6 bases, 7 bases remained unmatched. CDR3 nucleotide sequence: TGTGCCAGCGGCCGGACTAGCGGGAGTCCCAATGAGCAGTTCTTC. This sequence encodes CASGRTSGSPNEQFF.

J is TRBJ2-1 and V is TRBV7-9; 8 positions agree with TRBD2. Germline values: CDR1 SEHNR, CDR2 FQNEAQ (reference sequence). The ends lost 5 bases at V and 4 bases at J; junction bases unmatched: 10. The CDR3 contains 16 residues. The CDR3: CASSPGRVGPYNEQFF. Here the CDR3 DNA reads TGTGCCAGCAGCCCCGGGAGGGTAGGTCCGTACAATGAGCAGTTCTTC.

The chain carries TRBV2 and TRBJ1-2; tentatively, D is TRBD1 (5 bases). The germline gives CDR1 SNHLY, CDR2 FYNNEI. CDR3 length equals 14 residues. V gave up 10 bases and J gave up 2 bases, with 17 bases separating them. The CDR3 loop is CATRVRGPNYGYTF. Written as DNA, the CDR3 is TGTGCCACCCGAGTGCGGGGCCCAAACTATGGCTACACCTTC. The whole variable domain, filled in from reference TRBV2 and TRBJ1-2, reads EPEVTQTPSHQVTQMGQEVILRCVPISNHLYFYWYRQILGQKVEFLVSFYNNEISEKSEIFDDQFSVERPDGSNFTLKIRSTKLEDSAMYFCATRVRGPNYGYTFGSGTRLTVV.

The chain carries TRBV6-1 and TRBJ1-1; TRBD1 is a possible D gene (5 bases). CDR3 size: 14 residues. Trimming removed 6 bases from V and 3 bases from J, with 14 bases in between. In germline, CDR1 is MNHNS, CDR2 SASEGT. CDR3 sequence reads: CASSQRGWDTEAFF. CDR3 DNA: TGTGCCAGCAGCCAACGGGGGTGGGACACTGAAGCTTTCTTT.

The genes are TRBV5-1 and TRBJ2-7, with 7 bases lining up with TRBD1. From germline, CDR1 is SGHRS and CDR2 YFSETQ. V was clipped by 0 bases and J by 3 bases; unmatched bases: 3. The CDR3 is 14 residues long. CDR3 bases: TGCGCCAGCAGCTTGGGGACAGGTAACTACGAGCAGTACTTC. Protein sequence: CASSLGTGNYEQYF.